These T cell receptor beta chains were read from a single sample in a study of cytomegalovirus exposure and HLA in healthy donors. The repertoire was sequenced with immunoSEQ multiplex PCR; TCRdb's copy has only in-frame clones and lacks some. This sample has roughly 100,000 clones; roughly 15% occur once, and the top ten carry more than 0.65%. Sequenced: PBMCs. Source of these receptors: a female donor in good health and CMV-seronegative. Each CDR3 is given with its conserved first and last residue. Clone size is not always given. Where it is, it says once, few, many or a class for expanded clones.

clone_size j_call v_call cdr3_aa
. TRBJ1-4 TRBV9 CASSADTFNEKLFF
few TRBJ2-1 TRBV6-6 CASKRGTSGIGNEQFF
. TRBJ2-7 TRBV5-6 CASSFRPGHVYEQYF
few TRBJ1-1 TRBV29-1 CSVGFLMNTEAFF
few TRBJ2-5 TRBV6-5 CASSYRGRETQYF
. TRBJ2-5 TRBV19 CASSPNRGPGETQYF
. TRBJ2-1 TRBV7-2 CASSRGRASSYNEQFF
. TRBJ1-2 TRBV25-1 CASSEAGWGYGYTF
. TRBJ2-1 TRBV10-1 CASSASGQTNEQFF
. TRBJ1-2 TRBV15 CATSRALGQGYGYTF
. TRBJ1-2 TRBV28 CASSGDRTNYGYTF
. TRBJ2-5 TRBV5-1 CASSLVGGETQYF
. TRBJ1-2 TRBV28 CASSSPRISRPSRLSNYGYTF
. TRBJ1-4 TRBV9 CASSPGAKLFF
. TRBJ1-4 TRBV19 CASSESGGTTNEKLFF
few TRBJ2-2 TRBV7-3 CASSPRSGRGDGELFF
few TRBJ2-3 TRBV4-3 CASSQGTSDTPDTQYF
. TRBJ2-7 TRBV5-4 CASSRSGGNSYEQYF
. TRBJ2-7 TRBV5-4 CASSLEPTGTYEQYF
. TRBJ1-2 TRBV28 CASSFGGVSGYTF
few TRBJ1-2 TRBV27 CASSFHDRLGGYTF
. TRBJ2-5 TRBV28 CASSLSGGPETQYF
. TRBJ1-5 TRBV6-1 CASSEAAGGAGNQPQHF
. TRBJ1-3 TRBV18 CASSSLLSGNTIYF
. TRBJ2-1 TRBV9 CASSVALAGGGEQFF
. TRBJ1-1 TRBV29-1 CRVNLNPEAFF
few TRBJ1-2 TRBV2 CVSRDRGFGGYTF
few TRBJ1-6 TRBV7-9 CASSLMYGANSPLHF
few TRBJ1-5 TRBV7-9 CASSSQGNQPQHF
. TRBJ1-2 TRBV10-2 CASSEQDYGYTF
few TRBJ1-2 TRBV30 CAWSRDRSMSYGYTF
few TRBJ1-6 TRBV10-3 CAISELGQGGNSPLHF
. TRBJ1-1 TRBV5-4 CASSSQGGTEAFF
few TRBJ2-7 TRBV7-2 CASSPGLAGGEQYF
. TRBJ1-1 TRBV7-9 CASSLEGVGTEAFF
. TRBJ1-2 TRBV30 CAWIGGQGTYGYTF